Sequencing of this T cell receptor (beta chain) was carried out in a study of blood T cell repertoires in COVID-19. Whole-study context: The United States, Italy and Spain provided the acute and convalescent COVID-19 samples. The analysed material was cDNA or gDNA that came from T cells, B-cell-depleted T cells, or PBMCs.

This CDR3 is 16 amino acids long. Germline V gene data show CDR1 as GTSNPN and CDR2 as SVGIG (reference sequence). V dropped 2 bases and J dropped 6; count of bases not matched to a gene: 13. Original processing methods: Reference gene primer amplification yielded estimated nucleated cell counts. Sequencing was performed with immunoSEQ multiplex PCR; in TCRdb, only in-frame clones are kept and a portion is missing. V and J calls and clone size are given by that table; D and trimming were obtained from the DNA. The table lists tens of thousands of clones, 80% to 85% of them singletons. Sequenced material: peripheral blood. The rearrangement links TRBV30 to TRBJ2-1; 7 bases match TRBD2. The TCR comes from a woman in her sixties with acute or convalescent COVID-19. CDR3 bases: TGTGCCTGGAGTTTACGCTTCGGGCTAGCGGCCAATGAGCAGTTCTTC. Protein: CAWSLRFGLAANEQFF.